This record looks at one TCR beta chain sequence and its context. Its antigen target is currently unknown. Base qualities are not at hand, and no much larger clone is one base apart. The source of the sample is a study of shared T cell receptors in the human thymus (dated by TCRdb to about 2021). About the investigation overall: The study investigated the way shared, self-reactive T-cell receptor alpha chains are produced in the human thymus.

Cut back by 5 bases and 1 base, the V and J ends lie 8 bases apart. Reading the germline V gene (reference sequence) gives CDR1 MNHEY and CDR2 SMNVEV. The CDR3 holds 14 amino acids from the cysteine to the phenylalanine. Left in the record is the CDR3 DNA by itself, 42 bases read in frame from the first base. The method behind the library was the immunoSEQ multiplex PCR assay. In TCRdb, the immuneACCESS table is reduced to in-frame sequences with V and J assigned. These tables do not hold every clone; where another copy was compared, an unresolved V gene accounts for under half, and the others remain unexplained. The sample contains under 700,000 clones, roughly 74% of them found a single time. The ten largest clones add up to approximately 0.013% of the sample. This sample also belongs to another study, concerning human thymus T cells. That second report states: The donors were immunologically healthy infants in Finland who had open corrective cardiac surgery for congenital heart defects. Thymus tissue was obtained as surgical resects removed during corrective cardiac surgery. Usage of V and J gene segments appeared to be biased in both the thymic and the peripheral blood repertoires. The related research reported highly overlapping thymic TCR repertoires among unrelated individuals. TCR alpha and beta repertoires from fewer than ten infant thymus samples and a few related peripheral blood samples were characterized in the study. The infant donors were 7 to 244 days old, and the cohort included five or six males and two females. After being mechanically released from the tissue, thymocytes were kept at -70 degrees C in pellets of about 8.5-30 million cells. Genomic DNA was extracted from frozen cell pellets with a QIAsymphony instrument. The immunoSEQ multiplex PCR assay was used to amplify the TCRB and TCRAD loci from a standardized quantity of quality-controlled genomic DNA. The amplicons spanned the V(D)J region and were long enough to cover the CDR3 and allow V and J genes to be identified. Through the commercial immunoSEQ service, the amplicons were sequenced on an Illumina platform. Primer bias and sequencing errors were corrected using previously described methods, and TCRAD and TCRB definitions followed the IMGT database. The repertoires were analysed using immunoSEQ Analyzer 3.0 and VDJTools for basic statistics, V/J segment usage, diversity estimates, rarefaction and pairwise overlap. Diversity was estimated with Chao1, ChaoE, Efron-Thisted, Shannon and inverse Simpson indices, and also on datasets down-sampled to the smallest sample. Repertoire overlap used strict matching of CDR3 nucleotide sequence, V gene and J gene, with Jaccard-based multidimensional scaling clustering. On average, thymus samples yielded about 730,000 unique TCRB clonotypes, whereas blood samples yielded some 92,000.

The sequence joins TRBV27 to TRBJ2-2; tentative D gene TRBD2, with 6 bases matching. Source material: thymocytes. This sequence originates from a boy under two years old with a congenital heart defect. Donor details come from another sample of the same person, matched by shared clones. The bases read TGTGCCAGCAGTAAAGCGGGGAACACCGGGGAGCTGTTTTTT. Its coded protein is CASSKAGNTGELFF.